The clone carrying this TCR beta chain was detected only a few times. Only in-frame clones appear in the TCRdb table, and some are missing; sequencing was by immunoSEQ multiplex PCR. The sample includes about 70,000 clones, approximately 83% seen only once; the top ten take less than 15%. V trimming: 6 bases; J trimming: 7 bases; junction bases outside the gene matches: 6. The germline gives CDR1 MNHEY, CDR2 SVGAGI. CDR3 length equals 14 residues. This sample is part of a study of blood T cell repertoires in COVID-19. Across the whole study: The samples span acute and convalescent COVID-19 from the United States, Italy and Spain.

The sample comprised peripheral blood. The receptor was isolated from a human donor in a cohort sampled during active COVID-19. The rearrangement joins TRBV6-5 to TRBJ1-4; 9 bases are a match to TRBD1. CDR3 coding DNA: TGTGCCAGCAGGGCGGGACAGGGAGGTGAAAAACTGTTTTTT. It specifies CASRAGQGGEKLFF.